The present T cell receptor beta chain was sequenced within a study of T cells in Graves' hyperthyroidism and ophthalmopathy. Study findings and constraints: Researchers found most expanded thyroid clonotypes above 0.001 in blood as well. The authors' 13 V-J model separated ophthalmopathy from stable hyperthyroidism.

Notes on this clonotype: Antigen unknown.

A 10 ml volume of fresh peripheral blood provided the PBMCs. Deletions cut 0 bases from V and 0 bases from J, with 9 bases between. Germline values: CDR1 SGHRS, CDR2 YFSETQ. The CDR3 has 15 residues. Template material for amplifying TCR beta CDR3 regions consisted of RNA transcripts. TCR CDR3 regions were first amplified by RT-PCR with HTBI primers. Via MiXCR, TCRdb re-called the multiplex PCR reads, giving one row per CDR3 protein. The sample has 300,000 to 350,000 distinct CDR3 sequences, roughly 21% seen once. Sequenced sample: blood. The rearrangement uses TRBV5-1 and TRBJ1-1, with D hard to call. The sequence was obtained from a woman aged 45-59 years with Graves' hyperthyroidism. Here the CDR3 reads CASSLGEGMNTEAFF. CDR3 coding DNA: TGCGCCAGCAGCTTGGGAGAGGGCATGAACACTGAAGCTTTCTTT.